This T cell receptor (beta chain) was retrieved from a study of Tregs in tolerant kidney transplant recipients. Study results and limitations: Donor-specific Treg expansion exceeded global Treg expansion in tolerant patients, suggesting antigen drive.

Regarding this clone: What it binds is unknown. The read gets to within 3 residues of the CDR3 end, and the germline J gene fills in the rest.

Germline CDR1 SGHNT, CDR2 YYREEE (reference sequence). V lost 6 bases, J lost 3 bases, and 9 bases stayed unmatched. The CDR3 is made up of 15 amino acids. Clones were read by immunoSEQ multiplex PCR, and TCRdb kept only the in-frame ones, dropping some. Reported are roughly 50,000 clones; the ten largest clones contain about 0.83%. Unstimulated Tregs (CD4+CD25+CD127-) and CD4+CD25- non-Tregs were sorted from PBMCs. The sample here was CD4+ T cells from blood, taken before the transplant. The chain uses TRBV5-4 and TRBJ1-2; 9 bases agree with TRBD1. The sequence derives from a human donor who received a combined kidney and bone marrow transplant. The CDR3 protein is CASTRDREPYYGYTF. CDR3 DNA, as far as it was read: TGTGCCAGCACCCGGGACAGGGAGCCCTACTATGGC. The full variable domain, in which reference TRBV5-4 and TRBJ1-2 provide the parts outside the CDR3, is ETGVTQSPTHLIKTRGQQVTLRCSSQSGHNTVSWYQQALGQGPQFIFQYYREEENGRGNFPPRFSGLQFPNYSSELNVNALELDDSALYLCASTRDREPYYGYTFGSGTRLTVV.